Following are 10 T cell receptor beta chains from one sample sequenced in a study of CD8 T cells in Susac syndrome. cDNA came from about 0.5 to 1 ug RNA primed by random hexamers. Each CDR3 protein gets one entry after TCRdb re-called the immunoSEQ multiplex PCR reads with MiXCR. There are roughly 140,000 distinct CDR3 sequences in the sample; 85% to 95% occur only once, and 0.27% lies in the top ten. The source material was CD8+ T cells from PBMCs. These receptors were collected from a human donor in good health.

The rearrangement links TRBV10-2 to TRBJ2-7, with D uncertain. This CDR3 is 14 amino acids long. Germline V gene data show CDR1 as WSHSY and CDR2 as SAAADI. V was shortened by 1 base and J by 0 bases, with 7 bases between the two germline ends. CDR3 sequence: CASSEWQDSYEQYF. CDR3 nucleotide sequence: TGCGCCAGCAGTGAGTGGCAGGACTCCTACGAGCAGTACTTC.

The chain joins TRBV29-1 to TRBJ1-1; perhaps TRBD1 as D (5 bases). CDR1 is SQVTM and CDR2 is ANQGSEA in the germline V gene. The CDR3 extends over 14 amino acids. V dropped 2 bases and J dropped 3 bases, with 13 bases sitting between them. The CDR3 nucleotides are TGCAGCGTTGAACGGCGGGGAGGGGACACTGAAGCTTTCTTT. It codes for CSVERRGGDTEAFF.

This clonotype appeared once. The CDR3 protein is CASSQDLGAGNTEAFF. The CDR3 coding sequence is TGTGCCAGCAGCCAAGATTTGGGGGCTGGGAACACTGAAGCTTTCTTT. This sequence joins TRBV4-2 and TRBJ1-1; a weak D match, TRBD1 (6 bases). Trimming shortened V by 0 bases and J by 1 base, and 12 bases separated the two germline ends. The CDR3 has 16 amino acids. Germline-derived CDR1 and CDR2 are LGHNA and YNFKEQ.

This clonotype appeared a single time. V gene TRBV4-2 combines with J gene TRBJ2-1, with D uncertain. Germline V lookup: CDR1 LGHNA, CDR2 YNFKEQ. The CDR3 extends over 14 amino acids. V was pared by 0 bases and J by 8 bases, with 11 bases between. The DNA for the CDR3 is TGTGCCAGCAGCCAAGATCCGGCGGCGGATGAGCAGTTCTTC. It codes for CASSQDPAADEQFF.

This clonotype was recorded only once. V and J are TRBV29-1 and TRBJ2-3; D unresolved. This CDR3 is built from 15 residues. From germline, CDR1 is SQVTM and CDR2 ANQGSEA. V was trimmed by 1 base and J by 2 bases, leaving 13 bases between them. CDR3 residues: CSVEGETAPTDTQYF. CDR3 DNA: TGCAGCGTTGAAGGAGAGACGGCGCCCACAGATACGCAGTATTTT.

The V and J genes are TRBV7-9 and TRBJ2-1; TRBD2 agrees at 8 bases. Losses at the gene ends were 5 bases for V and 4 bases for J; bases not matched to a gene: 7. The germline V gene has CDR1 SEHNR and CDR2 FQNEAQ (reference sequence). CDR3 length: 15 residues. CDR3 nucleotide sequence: TGTGCCAGCAGCCGCAGCGGGAGTGGGTACAATGAGCAGTTCTTC. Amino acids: CASSRSGSGYNEQFF.

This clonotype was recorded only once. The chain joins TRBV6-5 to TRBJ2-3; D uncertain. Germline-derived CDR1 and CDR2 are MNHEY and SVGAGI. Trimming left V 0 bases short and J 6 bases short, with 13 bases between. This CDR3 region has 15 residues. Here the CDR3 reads CASSYSSRGADTQYF. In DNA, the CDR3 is TGTGCCAGCAGTTACTCGTCCAGAGGTGCGGATACGCAGTATTTT.

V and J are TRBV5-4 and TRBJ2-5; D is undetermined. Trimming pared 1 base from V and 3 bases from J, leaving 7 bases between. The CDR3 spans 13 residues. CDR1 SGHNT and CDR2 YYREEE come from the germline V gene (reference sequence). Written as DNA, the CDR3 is TGTGCCAGCAGCTTGTTCGGAAAAGAGACCCAGTACTTC. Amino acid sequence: CASSLFGKETQYF.

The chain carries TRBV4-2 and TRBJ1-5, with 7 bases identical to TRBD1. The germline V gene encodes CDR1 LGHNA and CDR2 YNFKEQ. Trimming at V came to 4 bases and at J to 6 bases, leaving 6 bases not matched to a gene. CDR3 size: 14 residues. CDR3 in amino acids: CASSPGGGPQPQHF. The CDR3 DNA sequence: TGTGCCAGCAGCCCAGGGGGGGGTCCTCAGCCCCAGCATTTT.

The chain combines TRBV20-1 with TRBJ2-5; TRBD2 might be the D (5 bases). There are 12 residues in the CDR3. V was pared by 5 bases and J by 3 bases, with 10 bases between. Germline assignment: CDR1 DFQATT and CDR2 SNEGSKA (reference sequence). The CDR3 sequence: CSAHSAEETQYF. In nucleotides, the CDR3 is TGCAGTGCTCATAGCGCTGAAGAGACCCAGTACTTC.